These 21 T cell receptor beta chains came from one sample sequenced in a study of OX40 agonist ivuxolimab in advanced cancers. Data came from immunoSEQ multiplex PCR; TCRdb stores just in-frame clones and leaves some out. The data contain roughly 60,000 clones, around 93% of them seen just once; the ten biggest clones take up around 2%. The sample here was CD4+ or CD8+ T cells sorted from blood, taken in a trial of the OX40 agonist ivuxolimab. The receptors come from an adult with an advanced solid tumor such as melanoma, head and neck, liver or kidney cancer.

The genes are TRBV6-5 and TRBJ2-1; D not resolved. The CDR3 has 15 amino acids. From germline, CDR1 is MNHEY and CDR2 SVGAGI. With 4 bases removed from V and 7 bases from J, the gap between germline ends came to 17 bases. For the CDR3, the DNA is TGTGCCAGCAGTTCCGTGAACCAGCCCTTTAATGAGCAGTTCTTC. Protein: CASSSVNQPFNEQFF.

V and J are TRBV16 and TRBJ1-2; no reliable D call. CDR3 length: 15 amino acids. Germline V CDR1 and CDR2: KGHSY, FQNENV. V lost 2 bases and J 5 bases, leaving 15 bases between the germline ends. This CDR3 reads CASSQGFTESYGYTF. CDR3 coding DNA: TGTGCCAGCAGCCAAGGGTTCACTGAATCTTATGGCTACACCTTC.

This chain joins TRBV6-5 and TRBJ1-2; the match to TRBD1 covers 7 bases. The CDR3 has 14 amino acids. V shed 6 bases and J 5 bases; nucleotides not matched to a gene: 9. Looked up from germline, CDR1 is MNHEY and CDR2 is SVGAGI. CDR3 region: CASRNTGAWYGYTF. The CDR3 DNA sequence: TGTGCCAGCAGAAATACAGGGGCGTGGTATGGCTACACCTTC.

This clone showed up just once. This rearrangement joins TRBV5-5 to TRBJ2-7; 9 bases are a match to TRBD1. Germline V CDR1 and CDR2: SGHKS, YYEKEE (reference sequence). The trim removed 3 bases at V and 0 bases at J, leaving 4 bases unmatched. There are 15 residues in the CDR3. Written as DNA, the CDR3 is TGTGCCAGCAGCTCGACAGGGGGAGGCTCCTACGAGCAGTACTTC. Encoded protein: CASSSTGGGSYEQYF.

This chain joins TRBV28 and TRBJ2-3; a possible D gene is TRBD2 (6 bases). CDR1 is MDHEN, CDR2 SYDVKM, per germline. The ends were cut back, 2 bases at V and 1 base at J, with 10 bases in the middle. This CDR3 is built from 15 residues. For the CDR3, the DNA is TGTGCCAGCAGTTTAGCGGGGTTCGGCACAGATACGCAGTATTTT. Protein product: CASSLAGFGTDTQYF.

This chain connects TRBV14 to TRBJ1-3; D unclear. In germline, CDR1 is SGHDN, CDR2 FVKESK. The CDR3 loop spans 15 amino acids. The V gene lost 0 bases and the J gene lost 1 base, with 7 bases spanning the gap. The CDR3 spells CASSQDYGSGNTIYF. As DNA, the CDR3 is TGTGCCAGCAGCCAAGATTATGGATCTGGAAACACCATATATTTT.

V is TRBV10-1 and J is TRBJ1-1, with D possibly matching TRBD1 (5 bases). Deletions cut 3 bases from V and 4 bases from J, with 9 bases between. This CDR3 has 13 residues. Germline lookup yields CDR1 WNHNN and CDR2 SYGVQD (reference sequence). The CDR3 loop reads CASSEQVGTEAFF. The CDR3 region has the DNA TGCGCCAGCAGTGAACAGGTGGGCACTGAAGCTTTCTTT.

This clone was counted a single time. The chain is built from TRBV7-2 and TRBJ1-1, with D possibly TRBD1 on 5 matching bases. Per the germline V gene, CDR1 is SGHTA and CDR2 is FQGNSA. CDR3 length: 15 residues. V dropped 5 bases and J dropped 0 bases, with 13 bases sitting between them. The CDR3 coding sequence is TGTGCCAGCAGCCAAAGAGGGACGGTGAACACTGAAGCTTTCTTT. It specifies CASSQRGTVNTEAFF. Full variable domain (rest looked up from reference TRBV7-2 and TRBJ1-1): GAGVSQSPSNKVTEKGKDVELRCDPISGHTALYWYRQSLGQGLEFLIYFQGNSAPDKSGLPSDRFSAERTGGSVSTLTIQRTQQEDSAVYLCASSQRGTVNTEAFFGQGTRLTVV.

The V call is TRBV15, the J call TRBJ2-7; D call uncertain. From germline, CDR1 is LNHNV and CDR2 YYDKDF (reference sequence). The CDR3 length is 18 residues. The V end lost 0 bases, the J end lost 1 base, and 19 bases lay between the germline ends. CDR3 sequence reads: CATSRDYRATYFSYEQYF. CDR3 nucleotides: TGTGCCACCAGCAGAGATTACCGAGCTACATACTTTTCCTACGAGCAGTACTTC.

The chain links TRBV29-1 to TRBJ1-1, with TRBD1 identical over 7 bases. Per the germline V gene, CDR1 is SQVTM and CDR2 is ANQGSEA. V trimming: 7 bases; J trimming: 2 bases; junction bases outside the gene matches: 10. The CDR3 runs to 14 residues. The CDR3 DNA reads as TGCAGCGCCCGGACAGGCCCTGCCAACACTGAAGCTTTCTTT. This translates into CSARTGPANTEAFF. The complete variable domain, with remaining parts taken from reference TRBV29-1 and TRBJ1-1, reads SAVISQKPSRDICQRGTSLTIQCQVDSQVTMMFWYRQQPGQSLTLIATANQGSEATYESGFVIDKFPISRPNLTFSTLTVSNMSPEDSSIYLCSARTGPANTEAFFGQGTRLTVV.

The rearrangement uses TRBV28 and TRBJ1-4, with TRBD1 as a possible D gene (6 bases). Germline V gives CDR1 MDHEN, CDR2 SYDVKM. The CDR3 is made up of 14 amino acids. Trimming took 6 bases from V and 8 from J, leaving 16 bases between them. Written as DNA, the CDR3 is TGTGCCAGCAGCCGAACAGGGTATAGGGAAAAACTGTTTTTT. Its protein product is CASSRTGYREKLFF.

The chain links TRBV29-1 to TRBJ2-3; perhaps TRBD2 as D (5 bases). The CDR3 is 17 residues long. The V gene's germline CDR1 is SQVTM and CDR2 ANQGSEA. V lost 5 bases and J lost 0, with 21 bases in between. CDR3 sequence reads: CSVFGPRGSSSTDTQYF. In nucleotides, the CDR3 is TGCAGCGTTTTCGGACCCCGGGGTAGCAGTAGCACAGATACGCAGTATTTT.

V gene TRBV10-3 combines with J gene TRBJ2-1; 10 nucleotides match TRBD2. Germline CDR1 and CDR2: ENHRY and SYGVKD. The V and J ends lost 4 bases and 5 bases, in that order; junction bases with no gene match: 23. The CDR3 is 21 amino acids. The CDR3 DNA reads as TGTGCCATCAGTGGACAGGGTTGGCGACTAGCGGGTGACGGGTCCCACAATGAGCAGTTCTTC. Translated: CAISGQGWRLAGDGSHNEQFF.

The V call is TRBV5-1, the J call TRBJ1-1; a weak D match, TRBD1 (6 bases). V gave up 2 bases and J gave up 1 base, with 9 bases separating them. The germline gives CDR1 SGHRS, CDR2 YFSETQ. This CDR3 has 14 amino acids. In nucleotides, the CDR3 is TGCGCCAGCAGCTTTCAGGGGCCGAACACTGAAGCTTTCTTT. Its protein product is CASSFQGPNTEAFF.

The J gene is TRBJ2-3, the V gene TRBV5-1, with 8 bases lining up with TRBD2. The germline V gene encodes CDR1 SGHRS and CDR2 YFSETQ. The CDR3 has 14 amino acids. The trim removed 6 bases at V and 2 bases at J, leaving 5 bases unmatched. Here the CDR3 DNA reads TGCGCCAGCACAACTAGCGGCTCCACAGATACGCAGTATTTT. It codes for CASTTSGSTDTQYF.

The chain employs TRBV11-2 and TRBJ1-4; unclear D gene. The CDR3 length is 15 residues. V shed 1 base and J shed 5 bases, with 11 bases lying between them. Germline V gives CDR1 SGHAT, CDR2 FQNNGV. In nucleotides, the CDR3 is TGTGCCAGCAGCTTAGGTGGCAGCGTGAATGAAAAACTGTTTTTT. Protein: CASSLGGSVNEKLFF.

This rearrangement joins TRBV6-5 to TRBJ1-3; 9 bases map to TRBD1. Per the germline V gene, CDR1 is MNHEY and CDR2 is SVGAGI. Trimming took 5 bases from V and 2 from J; bases not matched to a gene: 4. The CDR3 runs to 15 residues. CDR3 sequence reads: CASSTTGGAGNTIYF. CDR3 DNA: TGTGCCAGCAGTACCACAGGGGGCGCTGGAAACACCATATATTTT.

The V call is TRBV5-6, the J call TRBJ2-2, with D uncertain. This CDR3 is built from 14 residues. V lost 4 bases, J lost 3 bases, and 10 bases lay in between. Germline CDR1 is SGHDT and CDR2 is YYEEEE. CDR3: CASSPRRYTGELFF. CDR3 nucleotides: TGTGCCAGCAGCCCCAGGAGATACACCGGGGAGCTGTTTTTT. The entire variable domain, with the rest obtained from reference TRBV5-6 and TRBJ2-2, is as follows: DAGVTQSPTHLIKTRGQQVTLRCSPKSGHDTVSWYQQALGQGPQFIFQYYEEEERQRGNFPDRFSGHQFPNYSSELNVNALLLGDSALYLCASSPRRYTGELFFGEGSRLTVL.

The chain combines TRBV13 with TRBJ1-1; D unclear. This CDR3 comprises 15 residues. Germline V gene sequence: CDR1 PRHDT, CDR2 FYEKMQ (reference sequence). The V gene lost 2 bases and the J gene lost 4 bases, with 14 bases spanning the gap. The DNA of the CDR3 is TGTGCCAGCAGCTTACTCAGAGGCTGGGGCACTGAAGCTTTCTTT. Its protein product is CASSLLRGWGTEAFF. Together with reference TRBV13 and TRBJ1-1, the CDR3 gives the full variable domain: AAGVIQSPRHLIKEKRETATLKCYPIPRHDTVYWYQQGPGQDPQFLISFYEKMQSDKGSIPDRFSAQQFSDYHSELNMSSLELGDSALYFCASSLLRGWGTEAFFGQGTRLTVV.

The J gene is TRBJ2-7, the V gene TRBV27; TRBD2 agrees at 8 bases. CDR3 size: 17 residues. Germline V gene sequence: CDR1 MNHEY, CDR2 SMNVEV (reference sequence). Trimming at V came to 5 bases and at J to 4 bases, leaving 16 bases not matched to a gene. CDR3 DNA: TGTGCCAGCAGTCCGTCCCCGCTATCGGGAGGGGATTACGAGCAGTACTTC. Protein product: CASSPSPLSGGDYEQYF.

This chain joins TRBV27 and TRBJ2-2, with 7 bases matching TRBD1. Germline CDR1 MNHEY, CDR2 SMNVEV (reference sequence). V lost 2 bases to trimming and J lost 4 bases; unmatched junction nucleotides: 13. CDR3 length: 18 amino acids. This CDR3 is CASSLNFLTGTATGELFF. In nucleotides, the CDR3 is TGTGCCAGCAGTTTAAATTTCCTCACCGGGACAGCCACCGGGGAGCTGTTTTTT.